The clone carrying this T cell receptor beta chain came up once. Its cognate antigen is unknown. This sample was included in a study of post-analysis software for immune sequencing data. About the research overall: There were relapsing-remitting, secondary progressive and progressive-relapsing multiple sclerosis among the disease courses included.

Study results and caveats: Relative to controls, patients had about five TRBV segments at higher frequency, with TRBV5-6, TRBV5-1 and TRBV20-1 among these. Diversity measured as normalized Chao1 was significantly lower in multiple sclerosis patients than in controls.

TCR beta cDNA libraries included unique molecular identifiers. When about 0.9 to 10 million T cells were used, they gave about 550,000 cDNA molecules. TCRdb re-analysed the PCR reads in MiXCR, keeping a single row per CDR3 protein. The sample records over 150,000 distinct CDR3 sequences, over 25% being singletons. The germline V gene has CDR1 SGHTA and CDR2 FQGNSA. The length of the CDR3 is 14 residues. The V end lost 1 base, the J end lost 4 bases, and 5 bases lay between the germline ends. The clonotype was recovered from a girl aged 5 to 17 with multiple sclerosis. The V gene is TRBV7-2, the J gene TRBJ1-6; D call uncertain. The sample consisted of blood. CDR3 residues: CASSLDGYNSPLHF. The CDR3 DNA sequence: TGTGCCAGCAGCTTAGACGGGTATAATTCACCCCTCCACTTT.